Given below is one TCR beta chain in context. The data stem from a study of T cells after somatic rescue of genetic block. V dropped 6 bases and J dropped 13; count of bases not matched to a gene: 10. The CDR3 runs to 11 residues. Germline CDR1 is DFQATT and CDR2 is SNEGSKA (reference sequence). Repertoires were generated with immunoSEQ multiplex PCR, while TCRdb's copy carries only in-frame clones and drops some. The sample yields 55,000 to 70,000 clones, around 90% seen once. The receptor was isolated from a man aged 35 to 55. The chain is built from TRBV20-1 and TRBJ1-2; 8 nucleotides agree with TRBD1. The sequencing sample was made of peripheral blood mononuclear cells (PBMCs). The CDR3 region is CSAADRVQPTF. CDR3 nucleotide sequence: TGCAGTGCAGCGGACAGGGTTCAGCCCACCTTC.